The T cell receptor beta chain described here comes from a study of cytomegalovirus exposure and HLA in healthy donors. Comment on this clone: What it recognizes is unknown.

Study observations and caveats: Beyond CMV serostatus, there was no information to go on about immune exposure.

CDR3 size: 15 residues. Germline CDR1 SEHNR, CDR2 FQNEAQ (reference sequence). J lost 0 bases, V lost 5 bases, and 5 bases had no gene match. 13 Jbeta primers and 60 Vbeta primers were used for the PCR. Generated by immunoSEQ multiplex PCR, the TCRdb table keeps only in-frame clones and is missing some. Counted here are about 90,000 clones, approximately 60% occurring once; the ten biggest clones make up roughly a fifth. This TCR was sampled from a woman aged 45-60 years in good health and CMV-seropositive. This rearrangement joins TRBV7-9 to TRBJ2-3; 7 bases fit TRBD2. Sample: PBMCs. CDR3 sequence: CASSPRGTSTDTQYF. The CDR3 DNA follows: TGTGCCAGCAGCCCGCGGGGGACTAGCACAGATACGCAGTATTTT.